One and the same sample provided the 26 T cell receptor beta chains below, sequenced in a study of T cell responses to AZD1222 COVID-19 vaccine. TCRdb's table, derived via immunoSEQ multiplex PCR, lists solely in-frame clones and lacks some. The table includes roughly 110,000 clones, 70% to 90% detected once. The sample consisted of peripheral blood, taken 28 days after the second AZD1222 dose. These receptors all come from an adult who received the AZD1222 COVID-19 vaccine.

In this sample, this clone turned up once. The V and J genes are TRBV9 and TRBJ1-2; TRBD1 agrees at 7 bases. CDR1 and CDR2 from the germline V gene are SGDLS and YYNGEE. Trimming took 0 bases from V and 2 from J; bases not matched to a gene: 1. This CDR3 has 14 amino acids. The CDR3 nucleotides are TGTGCCAGCAGCGTAGGGGACAGAAACTATGGCTACACCTTC. This translates into CASSVGDRNYGYTF.

This clone showed up just a few times. The chain is built from TRBV4-1 and TRBJ2-1; 11 nucleotides line up with TRBD2. V shed 5 bases, J shed 2 bases, and the junction held 20 bases outside the gene matches. Germline V lookup: CDR1 MGHRA, CDR2 YSYEKL. The CDR3 has 21 amino acids. CDR3 loop: CASSGRGALAGGLTAYNEQFF. The CDR3 DNA reads TGCGCCAGCAGCGGAAGAGGGGCGCTAGCGGGGGGCCTGACCGCCTACAATGAGCAGTTCTTC.

The chain employs TRBV5-5 and TRBJ1-2; D might be TRBD1 (6 bases). The length of the CDR3 is 14 residues. The germline CDR1 and CDR2 sequences are SGHKS and YYEKEE (reference sequence). Between the trimmed V and J ends, which lost 4 bases and 5 bases, there was a span of 15 bases. In DNA form, the CDR3 reads TGTGCCAGCAGCGTTACAGGGAGTAGGTATGGCTACACCTTC. This encodes CASSVTGSRYGYTF.

This clone showed up just once. The V call is TRBV3-1 (or the pseudogene TRBV3-2), the J call TRBJ2-7; weak D call: TRBD1 (6 bases). CDR3 size: 16 residues. From germline, CDR1 is LGHDT and CDR2 YNNKEL (reference sequence). V lost 4 bases and J 0 bases, leaving 16 bases between the germline ends. The CDR3 DNA reads TGTGCCAGCAGCCCCTATTATAGGGGGAGCTCCTACGAGCAGTACTTC. Protein product: CASSPYYRGSSYEQYF.

The chain couples TRBV19 to TRBJ2-7; 9 positions agree with TRBD2. This CDR3 is built from 15 residues. Germline V gene sequence: CDR1 LNHDA, CDR2 SQIVND (reference sequence). V lost 3 bases to trimming and J lost 6 bases; unmatched junction nucleotides: 9. The CDR3 protein is CASSIGGGALREQYF. CDR3 in DNA: TGTGCCAGTAGTATCGGCGGGGGGGCCCTACGCGAGCAGTACTTC.

This clone showed up just once. The chain combines TRBV6-2 or TRBV6-3 with TRBJ1-1, with D hard to call. Germline V gene lookup returns CDR1 MNHEY and CDR2 SVGEGT. The CDR3 runs to 12 residues. V lost 1 base to trimming and J lost 2 bases, with 2 bases between them. DNA for the CDR3: TGTGCCAGCAGTTACTATAACACTGAAGCTTTCTTT. This codes for CASSYYNTEAFF.

The chain recombines TRBV27 with TRBJ1-5; a weak D match, TRBD1 (6 bases). Germline-derived CDR1 and CDR2 are MNHEY and SMNVEV (reference sequence). V was pared by 8 bases and J by 0 bases, with 20 bases between. The CDR3 runs to 17 residues. Here the CDR3 reads CASLPLGGGYSNQPQHF. For the CDR3, the DNA is TGTGCCAGCCTTCCATTAGGGGGGGGATATAGCAATCAGCCCCAGCATTTT.

The genes are TRBV2 and TRBJ1-4; TRBD1 matches 7 bases. The CDR3 sequence is 17 residues long. Germline V CDR1 and CDR2: SNHLY, FYNNEI. The junction had 9 bases not matched to a gene; V was cut back by 5 bases and J by 0 bases. The CDR3 nucleotides read TGTGCCAGCAGTCAACAGGGGCGAGGGACAACTAATGAAAAACTGTTTTTT. Its translation: CASSQQGRGTTNEKLFF.

The chain joins TRBV9 to TRBJ1-2, with 7 bases matching TRBD1. Unmatched junction bases numbered 11, after V lost 4 bases and J lost 8 bases. The CDR3 runs to 14 residues. Germline V gene data show CDR1 as SGDLS and CDR2 as YYNGEE. The CDR3 reads CASSSSTGPIGYTF. CDR3 nucleotide sequence: TGTGCCAGCAGCTCTTCGACAGGGCCGATCGGCTACACCTTC. The full variable domain, rest sourced from reference TRBV9 and TRBJ1-2, is DSGVTQTPKHLITATGQRVTLRCSPRSGDLSVYWYQQSLDQGLQFLIQYYNGEERAKGNILERFSAQQFPDLHSELNLSSLELGDSALYFCASSSSTGPIGYTFGSGTRLTVV.

The chain uses TRBV2 and TRBJ1-5; D might be TRBD1 (6 bases). This CDR3 contains 15 residues. Looked up from germline, CDR1 is SNHLY and CDR2 is FYNNEI. The V end lost 4 bases, the J end lost 2 bases, and 12 bases lay between the germline ends. DNA of the CDR3: TGTGCCAGCAGTGGAGACAGGATGGGCAATCAGCCCCAGCATTTT. It is translated as CASSGDRMGNQPQHF.

This clone appeared once. This chain joins TRBV5-4 and TRBJ1-1, with 11 nucleotides matching TRBD1. This CDR3 is 14 amino acids long. J gave up 4 bases and V 4 bases, and 3 bases lay outside the gene matches. Germline loops: CDR1 SGHNT, CDR2 YYREEE (reference sequence). CDR3 region: CASSTGTGGTEAFF. In DNA, the CDR3 is TGTGCCAGCAGCACCGGGACAGGGGGCACTGAAGCTTTCTTT.

This chain links TRBV28 with TRBJ1-3; TRBD1 is a possible D gene (5 bases). The CDR3 sequence is 12 residues long. Germline-derived CDR1 and CDR2 are MDHEN and SYDVKM. V lost 6 bases and J lost 6, with 9 bases in between. The CDR3 DNA sequence: TGTGCCAGCAGCTTACAGGAAAACACCATATATTTT. Amino acid sequence: CASSLQENTIYF.

The rearrangement uses TRBV27 and TRBJ1-2; D possibly corresponds to TRBD1 (6 bases). Per the germline V gene, CDR1 is MNHEY and CDR2 is SMNVEV (reference sequence). The CDR3 length is 15 residues. The V and J ends lost 4 bases and 4 bases respectively, with 16 bases between them. The CDR3 region has the DNA TGTGCCAGCAGTTCCCTCGGGGGGCTTGGCTATGGCTACACCTTC. This gives the protein CASSSLGGLGYGYTF.

This chain connects TRBV5-4 to TRBJ2-1; weak D call: TRBD1 (7 bases). This CDR3 has 16 amino acids. CDR1 and CDR2 (germline): SGHNT, YYREEE (reference sequence). Trimming cost V 7 bases and J 5 bases, with 22 bases left between them. The CDR3 here is CASGAARDSKNNEQFF. The CDR3 DNA reads TGTGCCAGCGGGGCCGCGCGGGACAGCAAGAACAATGAGCAGTTCTTC.

This clone has a single count. The DNA for the CDR3 is TGCAGCGTTATCAGGGGGGCTGAAGCTTTCTTT. Protein: CSVIRGAEAFF. The genes are TRBV29-1 and TRBJ1-1; TRBD1 agrees at 7 bases. The CDR3 runs to 11 residues. Germline CDR1 SQVTM, CDR2 ANQGSEA. V lost 5 bases and J lost 6; bases outside the gene matches: 3.

The genes are TRBV9 and TRBJ2-2; 8 bases line up with TRBD1. The J segment lost 3 bases and the V segment lost 4 bases, leaving 5 bases of the junction unmatched. The CDR3 extends over 15 amino acids. The V gene's germline CDR1 is SGDLS and CDR2 YYNGEE. The CDR3 sequence: CASSLGQGDTGELFF. CDR3 bases: TGTGCCAGCAGCTTAGGACAGGGCGACACCGGGGAGCTGTTTTTT. Supplemented by reference TRBV9 and TRBJ2-2, the full variable domain reads DSGVTQTPKHLITATGQRVTLRCSPRSGDLSVYWYQQSLDQGLQFLIQYYNGEERAKGNILERFSAQQFPDLHSELNLSSLELGDSALYFCASSLGQGDTGELFFGEGSRLTVL.

V gene TRBV5-4 combines with J gene TRBJ1-5, with D possibly matching TRBD1 (6 bases). Germline V lookup: CDR1 SGHNT, CDR2 YYREEE (reference sequence). This CDR3 has 16 amino acids. The V end lost 4 bases, the J end lost 1 base, and 15 bases lay between the germline ends. The CDR3 region is CASSDRDKGSNQPQHF. For the CDR3, the DNA is TGTGCCAGCAGCGACCGGGACAAAGGAAGCAATCAGCCCCAGCATTTT.

The chain carries TRBV5-1 and TRBJ2-7; unclear D gene. Germline V CDR1 and CDR2: SGHRS, YFSETQ. This CDR3 region has 15 residues. V lost 4 bases to trimming and J lost 2 bases, with 16 bases between them. The CDR3 bases are TGCGCCAGCAGCCCGACCGGAGAGGCCACCTACGAGCAGTACTTC. Protein: CASSPTGEATYEQYF.

This clone was counted only a few times. The chain links TRBV19 to TRBJ1-2; TRBD1 agrees at 8 bases. V trimming: 6 bases; J trimming: 5 bases; junction bases outside the gene matches: 17. CDR3 length: 17 residues. The V gene's germline CDR1 is LNHDA and CDR2 SQIVND (reference sequence). CDR3 residues: CASSRGTTGGLYYGYTF. The DNA for the CDR3 is TGTGCCAGTAGCAGGGGGACAACAGGGGGGCTATATTATGGCTACACCTTC.

The chain uses TRBV5-1 and TRBJ2-5, with 8 nucleotides matching TRBD1. The CDR3 runs 14 residues. Germline CDR1 reads SGHRS; CDR2 reads YFSETQ. Trimming removed 4 bases from V and 5 bases from J; junction bases left unmatched: 7. The CDR3 region is CASSQTGGEETQYF. The CDR3 DNA sequence: TGCGCCAGCAGCCAAACAGGGGGAGAGGAGACCCAGTACTTC.

This clone is a singleton in its sample. The chain joins TRBV4-2 to TRBJ2-7; D ambiguous. V shed 0 bases and J shed 2 bases, with 11 bases lying between them. From germline, CDR1 is LGHNA and CDR2 YNFKEQ. CDR3 size: 15 residues. Here the CDR3 DNA reads TGTGCCAGCAGCCAAGATTTAGGCTTAACCTACGAGCAGTACTTC. Its translation is CASSQDLGLTYEQYF.

This clone was detected only a few times. This chain links TRBV7-2 with TRBJ2-3, with D hard to call. CDR3 size: 14 residues. CDR1 is SGHTA and CDR2 is FQGNSA in the germline V gene. V was cut by 5 bases and J by 4 bases, with 13 bases left in between. The CDR3 is CASSQNGFSDTQYF. The DNA for the CDR3 is TGTGCCAGCAGCCAGAACGGTTTCTCAGATACGCAGTATTTT. The full variable domain, in which reference TRBV7-2 and TRBJ2-3 provide the parts outside the CDR3, is GAGVSQSPSNKVTEKGKDVELRCDPISGHTALYWYRQSLGQGLEFLIYFQGNSAPDKSGLPSDRFSAERTGGSVSTLTIQRTQQEDSAVYLCASSQNGFSDTQYFGPGTRLTVL.

The rearrangement joins TRBV4-3 to TRBJ2-5; D tentatively reads TRBD1 or TRBD2 (6 bases each). V shed 3 bases and J shed 7 bases, with 18 bases lying between them. CDR1 LGHNA and CDR2 YSLEER come from the germline V gene. The CDR3 contains 15 residues. CDR3 loop: CASSQSVIPGATQYF. Written as DNA, the CDR3 is TGCGCCAGCAGCCAGTCAGTGATCCCGGGGGCGACCCAGTACTTC.

This clone came up many times. The chain has TRBV5-1 and TRBJ1-4; possible D gene TRBD1, 5 bases. The CDR3 runs to 16 residues. The germline gives CDR1 SGHRS, CDR2 YFSETQ. V lost 5 bases and J lost 8, with 22 bases in between. The CDR3 loop reads CASSKTAPGGFEKLFF. CDR3 nucleotide sequence: TGCGCCAGCAGTAAGACAGCCCCTGGCGGATTCGAAAAACTGTTTTTT. Together with reference TRBV5-1 and TRBJ1-4, the CDR3 gives the full variable domain: KAGVTQTPRYLIKTRGQQVTLSCSPISGHRSVSWYQQTPGQGLQFLFEYFSETQRNKGNFPGRFSGRQFSNSRSEMNVSTLELGDSALYLCASSKTAPGGFEKLFFGSGTQLSVL.

The chain recombines TRBV19 with TRBJ2-3, with 12 bases lining up with TRBD2. CDR3 length: 19 amino acids. V lost 6 bases and J lost 6; bases outside the gene matches: 19. Germline assignment: CDR1 LNHDA and CDR2 SQIVND (reference sequence). CDR3 DNA: TGTGCCAGTAGACCACTGGGGCAAGGACTAGCGGGGACAATGGATACGCAGTATTTT. Residues: CASRPLGQGLAGTMDTQYF.

This chain links TRBV15 with TRBJ1-2; a possible D gene is TRBD1 (5 bases). V lost 0 bases and J lost 4, with 9 bases in between. This CDR3 comprises 14 residues. Germline V CDR1 and CDR2: LNHNV, YYDKDF (reference sequence). This chain's CDR3 is CATSRDQGFYGYTF. The CDR3 coding sequence is TGTGCCACCAGCAGAGATCAGGGTTTCTATGGCTACACCTTC.